The entry below describes one TCR beta chain. The clone's antigen remains unknown. Base qualities are missing; no much larger clone stands one base away. Spanning cysteine to phenylalanine, the CDR3 consists of 14 amino acids. Only the CDR3 DNA is retained, 42 bases long and in frame from the first base. The germline V gene yields KGHSY for CDR1 and FQNENV for CDR2. The trim is 8 bases for V and 0 bases for J, with a gap of 11 bases between the germline ends. Read against the paper, the sample's treatment or condition label means: oral pan-JAK inhibitor, 5-10 mg twice daily. From alopecia areata patients, peripheral blood was collected along with lesional scalp punch biopsies. After PBMCs were isolated by density centrifugation and stained for CD3, CD4 and CD8, a FACSAria was used to sort CD4+ and CD8+ T cells. Library preparation used the immunoSEQ multiplex PCR assay. For TCR sequencing, RNA was extracted from every sample and reverse transcribed into cDNA to serve as template. SuperScript III was used for first-strand cDNA synthesis, primed with a 2:1 mix of oligo-dT and random hexamers. A synthetic immune receptor repertoire was used to gauge amplification bias, and whatever bias remained was removed computationally. From the authors' description of their analysis: After raw reads were preprocessed to remove errors, the CDR3 was defined following IMGT conventions as running from the conserved cysteine to phenylalanine. To get clonality, Shannon entropy was normalized by log2 of the number of productive unique TCRs and the result was subtracted from 1. CD4 or CD8 identity of scalp clones was inferred by cross-referencing scalp TCRbeta sequences with sorted blood CD4 and CD8 repertoires. TCRdb re-hosts the immuneACCESS table, in-frame sequences only. Its copies lack some clones; in the studies checked, an unresolved V gene accounts for under half of them, and the cause for the rest is not known. From that table come the V and J calls and clone size; the DNA was used to work out D and trimming. The sample table shows approximately 210,000 clones, and 66% are seen once. More than 1% of the sample lies in the top ten.

The sample originates from a study of CD8+ T cells in alopecia areata (dated by TCRdb to the late 2010s). For the study in its entirety: The treated patients took part in an open-label pilot trial in which moderate-to-severe alopecia areata was treated with oral tofacitinib at 5 to 10 mg twice daily. Patients stayed on tofacitinib for 6 to 18 months and then had 6 months of follow-up off drug so that delayed response and recurrence could be assessed. Disease severity in treated patients was measured with the SALT score, which quantifies the percentage of affected scalp surface area. The study used high-throughput TCRbeta sequencing to examine T cell clonal expansion in alopecia areata, in both the C3H/HeJ mouse model and human patients. Human TCRbeta sequencing covered scalp tissue and sorted CD4+ and CD8+ peripheral blood T cells from patchy and totalis/universalis alopecia areata patients and healthy controls. Biopsies were taken from tofacitinib-treated patients at baseline and at 4 and 24 weeks of treatment, and a later scalp biopsy was taken in several of the tofacitinib-treated patients. Clonality in the scalp was compared among normal scalp (n=4), patchy alopecia areata scalp (n=8), and alopecia totalis/universalis scalp (n=8). The RNA source kit depended on sample type: the PAXgene miRNA kit for fixed scalp, the miRNeasy kit for PBMCs, and the RNeasy kit for mouse skin. TCRbeta CDR3 regions were amplified by immunoSEQ multiplex PCR with 35 Vbeta forward and 13 Jbeta reverse primers.

Points the paper makes about the study in general: Unlike mouse skin, which is dominated by gammadelta T cells, normal human skin has resident alphabeta T cells that are also sequenced, and this complicates analysis of the scalp TCR repertoire. TCR sequences shared between patients were less clear than in mice, possibly partly because of HLA diversity in the patient population. During tofacitinib treatment, many expanded lesional clones stuck around in both scalp and blood, and this persistence may partly explain why relapse happens after treatment is stopped. Scalp clonality and the number of expanded CD8+ clones among the top 100 scalp clones were significantly decreased by tofacitinib. Because the treated cohort was small and included a single nonresponder, larger studies are needed to assess links between baseline CD8+ expansion and response. Compared with normal scalp, lesional scalp had higher clonality and more expanded CD8+ clones, particularly in alopecia totalis/universalis, a pattern that suggests antigenic drive.

The sample consisted of CD4+ T cells sorted from blood, taken at approximately week 44, from a patient treated with tofacitinib. The rearrangement combines TRBV16 with TRBJ2-1; the best D guess is TRBD2, with 6 bases matching. This receptor was identified in a human donor with alopecia areata. The nucleotides read TGTGCCAGCGAACGCGGGGACTCCTACAATGAGCAGTTCTTC. Its product reads: CASERGDSYNEQFF.